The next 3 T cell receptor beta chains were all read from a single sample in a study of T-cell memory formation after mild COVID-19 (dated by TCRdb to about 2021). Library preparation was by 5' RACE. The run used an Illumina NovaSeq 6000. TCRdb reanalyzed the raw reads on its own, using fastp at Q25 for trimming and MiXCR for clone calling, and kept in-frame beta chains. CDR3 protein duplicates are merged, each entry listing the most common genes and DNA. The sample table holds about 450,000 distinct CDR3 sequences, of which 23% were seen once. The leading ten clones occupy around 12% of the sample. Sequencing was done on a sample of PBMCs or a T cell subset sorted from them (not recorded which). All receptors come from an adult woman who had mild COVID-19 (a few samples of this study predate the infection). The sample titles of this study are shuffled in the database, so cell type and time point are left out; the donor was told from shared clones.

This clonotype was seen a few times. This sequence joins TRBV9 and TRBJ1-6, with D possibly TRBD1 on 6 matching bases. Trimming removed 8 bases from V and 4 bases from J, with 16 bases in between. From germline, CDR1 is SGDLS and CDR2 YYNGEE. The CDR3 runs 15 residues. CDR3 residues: CASSGQPSYNSPLHF. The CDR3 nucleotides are TGTGCCAGTTCTGGACAGCCATCTTATAATTCACCCCTCCACTTT.

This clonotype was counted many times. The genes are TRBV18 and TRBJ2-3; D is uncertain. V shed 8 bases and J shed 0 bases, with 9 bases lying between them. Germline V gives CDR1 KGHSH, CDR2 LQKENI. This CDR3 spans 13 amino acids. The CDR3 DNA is TGTGCCAGCAGCCCCCCTAGCACAGATACGCAGTATTTT. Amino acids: CASSPPSTDTQYF.

The DNA of the CDR3 is TGTGCCAGCAGCTCGAGCCCCTTAGCGGGACTTTCCTACGAGCAGTACTTC. Its protein product is CASSSSPLAGLSYEQYF. The chain is built from TRBV9 and TRBJ2-7; 8 bases align to TRBD2. This CDR3 comprises 17 residues. Germline CDR1 is SGDLS and CDR2 is YYNGEE. J lost 1 base, V lost 4 bases, and 13 bases had no gene match. Supplemented by reference TRBV9 and TRBJ2-7, the full variable domain reads DSGVTQTPKHLITATGQRVTLRCSPRSGDLSVYWYQQSLDQGLQFLIQYYNGEERAKGNILERFSAQQFPDLHSELNLSSLELGDSALYFCASSSSPLAGLSYEQYFGPGTRLTVT.